The 6 T cell receptor beta chains below all came from one sample that was sequenced in a study of human T cells and chemical hapten exposure. TCRdb re-derived calls from the RACE reads in MiXCR, one entry per CDR3 protein. The data show approximately 350,000 distinct CDR3 sequences, about 6% seen once. Time point reported: patch test 2, 6 weeks after DPC sensitization. Treatment defined: therapeutic diphenylcyclopropenone sensitization with weekly scalp DPC. The specimen was whole blood, collected in connection with sensitization to the hapten diphenylcyclopropenone (DPC). These receptors came from a woman under 30 with alopecia areata. Some clones in this sample may be carry-over from other donors' samples.

Ten or more counts support this clonotype. The chain uses TRBV27 and TRBJ1-2, with 9 positions matching TRBD1. CDR1 and CDR2 (germline): MNHEY, SMNVEV (reference sequence). The CDR3 runs 15 residues. Unmatched junction bases numbered 2, after V lost 1 base and J lost 2 bases. The CDR3 here is CASSLYGTGNYGYTF. In DNA form, the CDR3 reads TGTGCCAGCAGTTTATATGGGACAGGGAACTATGGCTACACCTTC.

In its sample, this clonotype was seen many times. This sequence joins TRBV29-1 and TRBJ1-2; 7 positions match TRBD1. Germline V gives CDR1 SQVTM, CDR2 ANQGSEA. J gave up 6 bases and V 3 bases, and 7 bases lay outside the gene matches. CDR3 length equals 13 residues. The CDR3 DNA follows: TGCAGCGTTGACGAACAGGGGCTTGATGGCTACACCTTC. This encodes CSVDEQGLDGYTF.

Many counts were recorded for this clonotype. The V call is TRBV20-1, the J call TRBJ2-7; D is tentatively TRBD1 or TRBD2 (6 bases each). Trimming pared 6 bases from V and 5 bases from J, leaving 14 bases between. The CDR3 has 12 residues. Germline assignment: CDR1 DFQATT and CDR2 SNEGSKA (reference sequence). CDR3 sequence reads: CSAPFRGDEQYF. The DNA of the CDR3 is TGCAGTGCCCCATTTAGGGGGGACGAGCAGTACTTC.

In its sample, this clonotype was seen many times. This chain joins TRBV11-2 and TRBJ1-1; TRBD1 is a possible D gene (6 bases). Germline-derived CDR1 and CDR2 are SGHAT and FQNNGV. The CDR3 runs to 17 residues. Trimming stripped 0 bases from V and 0 bases from J, with 14 bases between. The CDR3 spells CASSLDGRGRVNTEAFF. In DNA form, the CDR3 reads TGTGCCAGCAGCTTAGATGGCCGGGGGCGTGTGAACACTGAAGCTTTCTTT.

There are a few counts of this clonotype. The gene calls are TRBV20-1 and TRBJ1-1; TRBD1 agrees at 8 bases. The germline V gene has CDR1 DFQATT and CDR2 SNEGSKA (reference sequence). The length of the CDR3 is 14 residues. J gave up 4 bases and V 7 bases, and 11 bases lay outside the gene matches. The CDR3 nucleotides read TGCAGTGTAAGAGACAGGGGCAAAGGCACTGAAGCTTTCTTT. As protein: CSVRDRGKGTEAFF.

This chain connects TRBV7-6 to TRBJ2-5; 7 bases match TRBD1. Germline lookup yields CDR1 SGHVS and CDR2 FNYEAQ. The trim removed 1 base at V and 5 bases at J, leaving 4 bases unmatched. The CDR3 is 14 amino acids. CDR3 loop: CASSLEAGGETQYF. The DNA of the CDR3 is TGTGCCAGCAGCTTAGAGGCAGGGGGTGAGACCCAGTACTTC. The whole variable domain, filled in from reference TRBV7-6 and TRBJ2-5, reads GAGVSQSPRYKVTKRGQDVALRCDPISGHVSLYWYRQALGQGPEFLTYFNYEAQQDKSGLPNDRFSAERPEGSISTLTIQRTEQRDSAMYRCASSLEAGGETQYFGPGTRLLVL.